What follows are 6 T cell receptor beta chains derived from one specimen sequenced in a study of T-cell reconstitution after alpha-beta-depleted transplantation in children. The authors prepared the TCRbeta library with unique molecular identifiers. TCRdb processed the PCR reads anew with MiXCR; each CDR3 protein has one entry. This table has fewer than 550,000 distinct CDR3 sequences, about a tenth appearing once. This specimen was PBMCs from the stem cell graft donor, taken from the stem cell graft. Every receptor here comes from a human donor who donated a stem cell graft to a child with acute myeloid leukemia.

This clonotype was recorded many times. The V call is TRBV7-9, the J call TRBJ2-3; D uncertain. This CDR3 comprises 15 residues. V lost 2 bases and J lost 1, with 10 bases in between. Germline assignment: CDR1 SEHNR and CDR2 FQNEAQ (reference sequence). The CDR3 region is CASSLRPMGTDTQYF. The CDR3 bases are TGTGCCAGCAGCTTACGACCGATGGGCACAGATACGCAGTATTTT.

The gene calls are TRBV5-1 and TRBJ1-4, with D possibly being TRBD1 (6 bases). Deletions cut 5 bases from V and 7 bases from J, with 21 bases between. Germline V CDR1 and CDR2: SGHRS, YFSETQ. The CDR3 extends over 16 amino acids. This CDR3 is CASSLDGGGSVEKLFF. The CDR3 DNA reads TGCGCCAGCAGTCTAGACGGGGGCGGTTCGGTTGAAAAACTGTTTTTT.

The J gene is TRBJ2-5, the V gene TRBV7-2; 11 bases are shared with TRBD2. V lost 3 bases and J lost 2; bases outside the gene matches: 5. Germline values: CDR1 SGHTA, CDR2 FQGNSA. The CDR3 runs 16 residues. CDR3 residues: CASSFVSGRVQETQYF. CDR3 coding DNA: TGTGCCAGCAGCTTCGTTAGCGGGAGGGTTCAAGAGACCCAGTACTTC.

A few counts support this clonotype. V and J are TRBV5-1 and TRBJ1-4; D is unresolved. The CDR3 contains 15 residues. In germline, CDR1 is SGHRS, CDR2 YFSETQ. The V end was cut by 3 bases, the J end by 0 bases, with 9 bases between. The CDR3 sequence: CASSSSFATNEKLFF. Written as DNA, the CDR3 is TGCGCCAGCAGCTCTTCCTTCGCAACTAATGAAAAACTGTTTTTT.

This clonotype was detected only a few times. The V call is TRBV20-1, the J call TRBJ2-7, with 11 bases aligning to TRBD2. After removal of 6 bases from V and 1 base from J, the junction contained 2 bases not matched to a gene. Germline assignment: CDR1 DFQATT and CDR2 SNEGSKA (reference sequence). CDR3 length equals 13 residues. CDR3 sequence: CSAIAGGSYEQYV. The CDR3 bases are TGCAGTGCCATAGCGGGGGGGTCCTACGAGCAGTACGTC.

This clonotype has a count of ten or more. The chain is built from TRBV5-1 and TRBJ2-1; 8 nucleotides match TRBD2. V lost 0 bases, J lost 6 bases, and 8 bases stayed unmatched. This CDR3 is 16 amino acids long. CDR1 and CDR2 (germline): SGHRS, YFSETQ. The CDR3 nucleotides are TGCGCCAGCAGCTTGGCGGGCGGGGGGAACACCAATGAGCAGTTCTTC. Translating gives CASSLAGGGNTNEQFF.